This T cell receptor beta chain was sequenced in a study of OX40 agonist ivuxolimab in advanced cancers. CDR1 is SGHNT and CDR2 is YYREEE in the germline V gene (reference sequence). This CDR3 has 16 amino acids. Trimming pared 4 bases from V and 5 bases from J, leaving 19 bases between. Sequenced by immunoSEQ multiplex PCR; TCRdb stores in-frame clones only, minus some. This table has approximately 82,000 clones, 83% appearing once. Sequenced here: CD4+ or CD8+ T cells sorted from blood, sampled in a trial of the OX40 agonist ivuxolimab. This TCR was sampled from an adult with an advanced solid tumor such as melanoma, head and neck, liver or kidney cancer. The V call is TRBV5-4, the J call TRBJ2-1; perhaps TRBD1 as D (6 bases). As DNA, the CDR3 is TGTGCCAGCAGCCCTGGACAGATTAATTGGAACAATGAGCAGTTCTTC. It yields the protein CASSPGQINWNNEQFF.